This T cell receptor (beta chain) was profiled in a study of cytomegalovirus exposure and HLA in healthy donors. Amplification used 60 Vbeta primers and 13 Jbeta primers. Authors' methods: Later work found 80 million or so unique TCR beta chains, with approximately 12 million shared. The protocol was immunoSEQ multiplex PCR, while the TCRdb copy is restricted to in-frame clones and leaves out a portion. V, J and clone size are taken as reported in that table, and D and trimming were inferred from the DNA itself. The sample consists of around 180,000 clones, 80% of them appearing once. With respect to this clone: The antigen is not known.

Whole-study results and caveats: Upon later analysis, HLA-associated TCR beta chains proved more clonally expanded than other, equally common chains. Association of about 17,000 TCR beta sequences with HLA alleles was found at 0.05 false discovery rate in a later analysis.

The study sampled nominally healthy donors, though unrecorded immune exposures were likely. In germline, CDR1 is SQVTM, CDR2 ANQGSEA. This CDR3 comprises 13 residues. Trimming took 4 bases from V and 7 from J; bases not matched to a gene: 9. The TCR originated in a man younger than 40 in good health and CMV-seropositive. This chain joins TRBV29-1 and TRBJ1-2; 7 bases map to TRBD1. Sequenced input: PBMCs. In DNA, the CDR3 is TGCAGCGTTGCCCGACAGGGTAGTCGTGGCTACACCTTC. It yields the protein CSVARQGSRGYTF.